Listed here are 11 T cell receptor beta chains from one sample, sequenced in a study of CXCR3-negative and CXCR3-positive naive CD8 T cells. Study-level findings and limits: When CXCR3-positive naive cells were set against CXCR3-negative naive cells, the former had more hydrophobic TRB CDR3s.

Their antigens are not known. The authors prepared UMI-labeled TRB cDNA libraries by 5' RACE. TCRdb reprocessed the 5' RACE reads and reports one entry per CDR3 protein, with no DNA. This sample lists around 60,000 distinct CDR3 sequences; its ten largest clones have roughly 0.8%. Sample: naive CXCR3+ CD8+ T cells from blood. Subset described: CD45RO-CCR7+CD27+CD95- naive CD8+ T cells expressing CXCR3 (TNR3+). The receptors originated from a human donor in good health. Some clones in this sample may be carry-over from other donors' samples.

V is TRBV14 and J is TRBJ2-7; TCRdb's D call of TRBD1 is untestable without DNA. The V gene's germline CDR1 is SGHDN and CDR2 FVKESK. The CDR3 length is 15 residues. CDR3 residues: CASSQTGQVTYEQYF.

The chain carries TRBV7-9 and TRBJ1-5; with no DNA, the TCRdb D assignment of TRBD1 cannot be verified. CDR3 length equals 16 residues. Germline CDR1 and CDR2: SEHNR and FQNEAQ (reference sequence). CDR3 protein: CASSPPGQGYNQPQHF.

The CDR3: CSARDLAGQTYEQYF. This chain joins TRBV20-1 and TRBJ2-7; as DNA is missing, the TRBD1 call by TCRdb cannot be tested. CDR3 length equals 15 residues. Looked up from germline, CDR1 is DFQATT and CDR2 is SNEGSKA (reference sequence).

This chain connects TRBV29-1 to TRBJ2-4; TCRdb's assignment of TRBD2 cannot be checked, as there is no DNA. Germline loops: CDR1 SQVTM, CDR2 ANQGSEA. The CDR3 has 12 residues. This chain's CDR3 is CSVTLPQNIQYF.

This sequence joins TRBV5-1 and TRBJ2-1. The CDR3 extends over 14 amino acids. The germline V gene encodes CDR1 SGHRS and CDR2 YFSETQ. This CDR3 is CASNPTSSYNEQFF.

This chain connects TRBV25-1 to TRBJ2-7; there is no DNA to check the TCRdb D call of TRBD2. The germline V gene has CDR1 MGHDK and CDR2 SYGVNS. The CDR3 has 15 residues. The CDR3 sequence is CASSATTSGGHEQYF.

The chain has TRBV4-3 and TRBJ1-6; lacking DNA, the TRBD1 call made by TCRdb goes unchecked. The CDR3 sequence is 15 residues long. Germline values: CDR1 LGHNA, CDR2 YSLEER. The CDR3 loop is CASSQGADYNSPIHF.

This chain uses TRBV29-1 with TRBJ1-2; the TCRdb D gene call, TRBD1, has no DNA to confirm it. CDR3 size: 11 residues. CDR1 and CDR2 (germline): SQVTM, ANQGSEA. The CDR3: CSITGYDGYTF.

The chain combines TRBV12-3 or TRBV12-4 with TRBJ2-5; checking the TCRdb D call of TRBD1 is not possible without DNA. This CDR3 has 15 residues. The CDR3 sequence is CASARGRPVQETQYF.

The chain links TRBV4-3 to TRBJ2-2. The CDR3 totals 14 residues. Germline loops: CDR1 LGHNA, CDR2 YSLEER. The CDR3 loop reads CASSQDRLPGELFF.

The chain recombines TRBV4-2 with TRBJ2-4. The CDR3 is 13 amino acids. Germline CDR1 reads LGHNA; CDR2 reads YNFKEQ. CDR3 amino acids: CASSQALENIQYF.